Listed here are 11 T cell receptor beta chains from one sample, sequenced in a study of a mutant IDH1 vaccine in newly diagnosed glioma. TCRdb's copy holds only in-frame clones and misses some; the assay was immunoSEQ multiplex PCR. This sample has 30,000 to 45,000 clones; roughly nine tenths occur once, and the top ten carry over 2.5%. The antigens for these receptors are not known. The time point denotes: week 5, during vaccination. Topical imiquimod was applied with each vaccine dose, which held 300 ug of mutant IDH1 20-mer peptide. Sample: PBMCs, taken from a glioma patient whose treatment included an IDH1 peptide vaccine. The receptors stem from a man aged 45-65 years with glioma.

The chain links TRBV2 to TRBJ2-3, with TRBD2 matching 8 bases. The CDR3 sequence is 14 residues long. Trimming took 10 bases from V and 4 from J; bases not matched to a gene: 10. The germline CDR1 and CDR2 sequences are SNHLY and FYNNEI. In DNA form, the CDR3 reads TGTGCCATCAACGGGGGGGGAGCCTCAGATACGCAGTATTTT. It is translated as CAINGGGASDTQYF.

The chain has TRBV30 and TRBJ2-7; D may be TRBD2 (5 bases). Trimming took off 8 bases at V and 0 bases at J, with 14 bases between the two ends. CDR1 and CDR2 (germline): GTSNPN, SVGIG (reference sequence). CDR3 length equals 13 residues. CDR3 bases: TGTGCCGTCAGACGGGAAAGCTCCTACGAGCAGTACTTC. As protein: CAVRRESSYEQYF.

This clone was observed a few times. The rearrangement links TRBV27 to TRBJ2-2, with D possibly TRBD1 on 5 matching bases. The V gene's germline CDR1 is MNHEY and CDR2 SMNVEV (reference sequence). The CDR3 length is 16 residues. Trimming shortened V by 1 base and J by 7 bases, and 16 bases separated the two germline ends. The CDR3 is CASSLLVAGYGGELFF. CDR3 coding DNA: TGTGCCAGCAGTTTATTGGTTGCAGGGTATGGCGGGGAGCTGTTTTTT.

V usage is TRBV27 and J usage is TRBJ1-3; 8 bases are a match to TRBD1. The CDR3 has 15 amino acids. Germline assignment: CDR1 MNHEY and CDR2 SMNVEV (reference sequence). V was clipped by 5 bases and J by 7 bases; unmatched bases: 10. The CDR3 here is CASSRDKTGVNTIYF. CDR3 bases: TGTGCCAGCAGTCGGGACAAGACAGGGGTGAACACCATATATTTT.

This clone has more than one count but fewer than ten. The rearrangement joins TRBV30 to TRBJ2-7, with D possibly TRBD1 on 6 matching bases. Between the trimmed V and J ends, which lost 0 bases and 3 bases, there was a span of 12 bases. Germline lookup yields CDR1 GTSNPN and CDR2 SVGIG (reference sequence). The CDR3 runs 14 residues. In DNA form, the CDR3 reads TGTGCCTGGAGTGTATACGGACAGATCTACGAGCAGTACTTC. It is translated as CAWSVYGQIYEQYF.

This chain uses TRBV5-4 with TRBJ2-7, with TRBD1 identical over 8 bases. The J segment lost 1 base and the V segment lost 2 bases, leaving 2 bases of the junction unmatched. Germline CDR1 reads SGHNT; CDR2 reads YYREEE (reference sequence). The CDR3 consists of 14 residues. The CDR3 loop reads CASSLGQGSYEQYF. The CDR3 DNA follows: TGTGCCAGCAGCTTAGGACAGGGATCCTACGAGCAGTACTTC.

This sequence joins TRBV15 and TRBJ2-7, with TRBD2 as a possible D gene (5 bases). The V and J ends lost 0 bases and 3 bases respectively, with 12 bases between them. The CDR3 has 15 amino acids. The germline gives CDR1 LNHNV, CDR2 YYDKDF (reference sequence). The CDR3 sequence is CATSREAAAGYEQYF. CDR3 nucleotides: TGTGCCACCAGCAGAGAAGCGGCAGCCGGCTACGAGCAGTACTTC.

The rearrangement links TRBV9 to TRBJ1-6; tentatively, D is TRBD1 (5 bases). Germline loops: CDR1 SGDLS, CDR2 YYNGEE. Trimming shortened V by 2 bases and J by 8 bases, and 17 bases separated the two germline ends. The CDR3 totals 16 residues. CDR3 loop: CASSVRPGPGDSPLHF. CDR3 nucleotide sequence: TGTGCCAGCAGCGTTCGCCCGGGGCCTGGGGATTCACCCCTCCACTTT.

The chain has TRBV25-1 and TRBJ1-1; 9 bases line up with TRBD1. This CDR3 has 15 residues. Germline V gives CDR1 MGHDK, CDR2 SYGVNS. V shed 6 bases and J 0 bases; nucleotides not matched to a gene: 5. The CDR3 DNA sequence: TGTGCCAGCAGACCGGACAGGGGATTGAACACTGAAGCTTTCTTT. Residues: CASRPDRGLNTEAFF. The complete variable domain, with remaining parts taken from reference TRBV25-1 and TRBJ1-1, reads EADIYQTPRYLVIGTGKKITLECSQTMGHDKMYWYQQDPGMELHLIHYSYGVNSTEKGDLSSESTVSRIRTEHFPLTLESARPSHTSQYLCASRPDRGLNTEAFFGQGTRLTVV.

V gene TRBV25-1 combines with J gene TRBJ1-1, with 11 bases that match TRBD1. The CDR3 runs 15 residues. V shed 1 base, J shed 4 bases, and the junction held 2 bases outside the gene matches. CDR1 is MGHDK and CDR2 is SYGVNS in the germline V gene. CDR3 in amino acids: CASSESGTGGTEAFF. CDR3 sequence (DNA): TGTGCCAGCAGTGAATCCGGGACAGGGGGCACTGAAGCTTTCTTT.

The genes are TRBV5-1 and TRBJ1-2; a possible D gene is TRBD1 (5 bases). The CDR3 is made up of 13 amino acids. Germline V gives CDR1 SGHRS, CDR2 YFSETQ. Trimming took off 6 bases at V and 8 bases at J, with 17 bases between the two ends. This CDR3 reads CASTEPSGGGYTF. The CDR3 coding sequence is TGCGCCAGCACGGAACCCAGTGGGGGGGGCTACACCTTC.